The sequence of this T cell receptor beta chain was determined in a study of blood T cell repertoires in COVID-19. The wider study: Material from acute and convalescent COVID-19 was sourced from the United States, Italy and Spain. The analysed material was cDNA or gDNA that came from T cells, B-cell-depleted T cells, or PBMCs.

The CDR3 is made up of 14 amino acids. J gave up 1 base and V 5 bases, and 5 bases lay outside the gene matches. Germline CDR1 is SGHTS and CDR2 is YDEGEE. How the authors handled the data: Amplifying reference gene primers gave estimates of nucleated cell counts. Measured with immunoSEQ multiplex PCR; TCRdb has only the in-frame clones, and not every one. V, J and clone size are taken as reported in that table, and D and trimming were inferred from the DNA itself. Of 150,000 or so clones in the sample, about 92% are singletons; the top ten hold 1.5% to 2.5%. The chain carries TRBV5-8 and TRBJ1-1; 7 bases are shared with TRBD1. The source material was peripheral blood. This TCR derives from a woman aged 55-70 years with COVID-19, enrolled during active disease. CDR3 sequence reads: CASSPGGTNTEAFF. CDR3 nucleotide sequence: TGTGCCAGCAGTCCAGGGGGTACGAACACTGAAGCTTTCTTT.